Each of the 26 T cell receptor beta chains below was sequenced from the same sample in a study of shared clonotypes between healthy human individuals. The method was immunoSEQ multiplex PCR; TCRdb's version includes in-frame clones alone and lacks a portion of them. In the table there are about 680,000 clones, less than 80% of which are singletons. The specimen was memory CD4+ T cells sorted from blood. Stated subset: CD45RA-negative fraction. The receptor source for this set is a woman younger than 45 in good health.

This sequence joins TRBV11-2 and TRBJ2-7; D possibly corresponds to TRBD1 (7 bases). Germline loops: CDR1 SGHAT, CDR2 FQNNGV. This CDR3 contains 13 residues. V was trimmed by 7 bases and J by 3 bases, leaving 13 bases between them. The CDR3: CASTNRGGYEQYF. Here the CDR3 DNA reads TGTGCCAGCACCAACAGGGGAGGCTACGAGCAGTACTTC.

V gene TRBV30 combines with J gene TRBJ1-4; TRBD1 matches at 7 bases. Trimming took 7 bases from V and 2 from J; bases not matched to a gene: 4. The CDR3 runs 13 residues. The V gene's germline CDR1 is GTSNPN and CDR2 SVGIG (reference sequence). CDR3 nucleotides: TGTGCCTCCAGGGGGGGGACTAATGAAAAACTGTTTTTT. This codes for CASRGGTNEKLFF.

The chain recombines TRBV11-2 with TRBJ2-1, with 9 bases identical to TRBD1. Germline V lookup: CDR1 SGHAT, CDR2 FQNNGV. Germline trimming cut 4 bases from V and 14 bases from J; bases unmatched to any gene: 12. The CDR3 loop spans 14 amino acids. The CDR3 sequence is CASSSGSGTGSEFF. As DNA, the CDR3 is TGTGCCAGCAGCTCAGGTTCAGGGACAGGGAGTGAGTTCTTC.

The chain combines TRBV7-9 with TRBJ1-4, with D uncertain. This CDR3 has 15 residues. Germline V CDR1 and CDR2: SEHNR, FQNEAQ (reference sequence). The V and J ends lost 3 bases and 7 bases respectively, with 15 bases between them. The DNA of the CDR3 is TGTGCCAGCAGCTTTCCAGGACCCGGCGGTGAAAAACTGTTTTTT. This encodes CASSFPGPGGEKLFF.

This clone was detected once. The chain links TRBV5-8 to TRBJ2-7, with D possibly TRBD2 on 6 matching bases. V lost 1 base, J lost 0 bases, and 11 bases lay in between. The germline gives CDR1 SGHTS, CDR2 YDEGEE. CDR3 length: 15 amino acids. The CDR3 DNA follows: TGTGCCAGCAGCTTGCGGGACTCCCTCTCCTACGAGCAGTACTTC. It is translated as CASSLRDSLSYEQYF.

The chain is built from TRBV7-8 and TRBJ1-4; TRBD1 matches 9 bases. Trimming at V came to 1 base and at J to 15 bases, leaving 0 bases not matched to a gene. In germline, CDR1 is SGHVS, CDR2 FQNEAQ. The CDR3 runs to 11 residues. CDR3 in amino acids: CASSLGQGVFF. The CDR3, as DNA: TGTGCCAGCAGCTTAGGACAGGGGGTGTTTTTT.

J is TRBJ2-5 and V is TRBV11-3, with 9 bases fitting TRBD1. CDR1 is SGHNT, CDR2 YENEEA, per germline. J was trimmed by 6 bases and V by 5 bases; bases with no gene match: 7. The CDR3 covers 14 residues. CDR3 sequence reads: CASSRDRDKKTQYF. The DNA of the CDR3 is TGTGCCAGCAGCCGGGACAGGGACAAGAAGACCCAGTACTTC.

The chain links TRBV28 to TRBJ2-7; TRBD2 matches at 10 bases. The CDR3 covers 16 residues. Germline V CDR1 and CDR2: MDHEN, SYDVKM. The J segment lost 2 bases and the V segment lost 1 base, leaving 5 bases of the junction unmatched. CDR3 sequence reads: CASSLLWTSGTYEQYF. In DNA form, the CDR3 reads TGTGCCAGCAGTTTATTATGGACTAGCGGCACCTACGAGCAGTACTTC.

The chain links TRBV5-1 to TRBJ2-7; D is possibly TRBD2 (6 bases). The V and J ends lost 2 bases and 9 bases respectively, with 15 bases between them. Germline values: CDR1 SGHRS, CDR2 YFSETQ. The CDR3 is 13 amino acids. The CDR3 region has the DNA TGCGCCAGCAGCTTTGGGGAGGCCGATTCGCAGTACTTC. It encodes CASSFGEADSQYF.

The chain combines TRBV19 with TRBJ2-1; 11 bases fit TRBD1. With V trimmed by 5 bases and J by 7 bases, 10 bases remained unmatched. The germline CDR1 and CDR2 sequences are LNHDA and SQIVND (reference sequence). This CDR3 region has 16 residues. Written as DNA, the CDR3 is TGTGCCAGTAGTGACTGGACAGGGGGCCTGGAGAATGAGCAGTTCTTC. Translating it yields CASSDWTGGLENEQFF.

The rearrangement joins TRBV6-1 to TRBJ1-3; no reliable D call. This CDR3 is built from 12 residues. Germline values: CDR1 MNHNS, CDR2 SASEGT. V was clipped by 11 bases and J by 0 bases, with 8 bases between them. CDR3 DNA sequence: TGTGCCCTGAGGAGCTCTGGAAACACCATATATTTT. It is translated as CALRSSGNTIYF.

The chain uses TRBV7-9 and TRBJ2-5; D is possibly TRBD2 (5 bases). CDR3 length: 14 residues. Trimming removed 5 bases at V and 5 bases at J, with 15 bases between. Germline assignment: CDR1 SEHNR and CDR2 FQNEAQ (reference sequence). The CDR3 nucleotides read TGTGCCAGCAGCAGGCCGGCCGGGGTCGAGACCCAGTACTTC. Amino acids: CASSRPAGVETQYF.

V is TRBV7-2 and J is TRBJ2-1; 9 positions agree with TRBD2. The CDR3 is made up of 15 amino acids. With V trimmed by 3 bases and J by 9 bases, 9 bases remained unmatched. Germline lookup yields CDR1 SGHTA and CDR2 FQGNSA. This chain's CDR3 is CASSFSGGLYVEQFF. CDR3 DNA: TGTGCCAGCAGCTTTAGCGGGGGCCTTTATGTTGAGCAGTTCTTC.

This clone appeared once. The rearrangement uses TRBV6-6 and TRBJ1-2; D uncertain. Germline CDR1 and CDR2: MNHNY and SVGAGI (reference sequence). V was shortened by 0 bases and J by 5 bases, with 7 bases between the two germline ends. This CDR3 is built from 13 residues. The CDR3 DNA reads as TGTGCCAGCAGTTACTCGTCCCGTTATGGCTACACCTTC. It is translated as CASSYSSRYGYTF.

This clone appeared once. CDR3 sequence: CASRYTGSGGYTF. CDR3 bases: TGTGCCAGCAGATATACCGGCTCTGGGGGCTACACCTTC. The chain recombines TRBV6-5 with TRBJ1-2; unclear D gene. CDR1 is MNHEY and CDR2 is SVGAGI in the germline V gene. Trimming left V 6 bases short and J 8 bases short, with 16 bases between. The length of the CDR3 is 13 residues.

In its sample, this clone was seen once. V usage is TRBV11-2 and J usage is TRBJ1-3; the D gene is possibly TRBD1 (5 bases). The CDR3 has 13 residues. From germline, CDR1 is SGHAT and CDR2 FQNNGV. Trimming left V 7 bases short and J 2 bases short, with 9 bases between. The CDR3 loop is CASNKGPGNTIYF. The CDR3 DNA is TGTGCCAGCAACAAGGGGCCTGGAAACACCATATATTTT.

Worth noting for this clone: Given a much more abundant clone one base away, this may be a read error. The chain uses TRBV7-2 and TRBJ2-2; TRBD1 agrees at 10 bases. The germline V gene encodes CDR1 SGHTA and CDR2 FQGNSA. V was clipped by 1 base and J by 4 bases; unmatched bases: 3. The CDR3 totals 16 residues. For the CDR3, the DNA is TGTGCCAGCAGCTTAGGGGGACAGGGGAGCACCGGGGAGCTGTTTTTT. This encodes CASSLGGQGSTGELFF. Combining the CDR3 with reference TRBV7-2 and TRBJ2-2 gives the whole variable domain GAGVSQSPSNKVTEKGKDVELRCDPISGHTALYWYRQSLGQGLEFLIYFQGNSAPDKSGLPSDRFSAERTGGSVSTLTIQRTQQEDSAVYLCASSLGGQGSTGELFFGEGSRLTVL.

This clone was counted a few times. The chain combines TRBV27 with TRBJ1-5, with D unresolved. The CDR3 is 16 amino acids. Germline CDR1 and CDR2: MNHEY and SMNVEV (reference sequence). V dropped 6 bases and J dropped 0 bases, with 15 bases sitting between them. CDR3 region: CASSPDFGYSNQPQHF. The CDR3 nucleotides read TGTGCCAGCAGCCCCGATTTCGGCTATAGCAATCAGCCCCAGCATTTT.

In nucleotides, the CDR3 is TGTGCCAGCAGCCAAGATTACGGATCCACCTACGAGCAGTACTTC. It specifies CASSQDYGSTYEQYF. The V call is TRBV4-2, the J call TRBJ2-7; D gene ambiguous. The V and J ends lost 0 bases and 2 bases respectively, with 11 bases between them. From germline, CDR1 is LGHNA and CDR2 YNFKEQ. The CDR3 has 15 amino acids.

This clone was seen a handful of times. The rearrangement links TRBV7-8 to TRBJ2-7; D call uncertain. Germline loops: CDR1 SGHVS, CDR2 FQNEAQ. V lost 8 bases, J lost 1 base, and 6 bases lay in between. The CDR3 extends over 11 amino acids. The CDR3 DNA reads TGTGCCAGCGGGCTATCCTACGAGCAGTACTTC. It encodes CASGLSYEQYF.

The J gene is TRBJ2-7, the V gene TRBV10-3; perhaps TRBD2 as D (6 bases). This CDR3 has 14 residues. Between the trimmed V and J ends, which lost 6 bases and 2 bases, there was a span of 14 bases. Germline loops: CDR1 ENHRY, CDR2 SYGVKD. The CDR3 DNA sequence: TGTGCCATCAGAGCCGTTAGCGGAACCTACGAGCAGTACTTC. Residues: CAIRAVSGTYEQYF.

As regards this clone: Within the sample, other DNA sequences also encode this same CDR3. The rearrangement joins TRBV28 to TRBJ1-2; D remains unclear. CDR3 size: 11 residues. V lost 4 bases and J lost 4, with 4 bases in between. Germline values: CDR1 MDHEN, CDR2 SYDVKM. The CDR3 protein is CASSSIYGYTF. CDR3 DNA: TGTGCCAGCAGTTCCATCTATGGCTACACCTTC.

This clone was counted a single time. This sample includes further DNA sequences coding for the same CDR3. The chain recombines TRBV6-5 with TRBJ2-2; D gene unclear. This CDR3 is built from 13 residues. Trimming removed 0 bases from V and 5 bases from J, with 4 bases in between. Germline V lookup: CDR1 MNHEY, CDR2 SVGAGI. The CDR3 nucleotides read TGTGCCAGCAGTTACTCGGGAACCGGGGAGCTGTTTTTT. Translation: CASSYSGTGELFF.

This chain connects TRBV7-8 to TRBJ1-1; a weak D match, TRBD1 (5 bases). Trimming stripped 1 base from V and 4 bases from J, with 13 bases between. From germline, CDR1 is SGHVS and CDR2 FQNEAQ. CDR3 length: 15 amino acids. CDR3 sequence reads: CASSLEPGVTTEAFF. The CDR3, as DNA: TGTGCCAGCAGCTTAGAACCGGGGGTTACCACTGAAGCTTTCTTT. Full variable domain (rest looked up from reference TRBV7-8 and TRBJ1-1): GAGVSQSPRYKVAKRGQDVALRCDPISGHVSLFWYQQALGQGPEFLTYFQNEAQLDKSGLPSDRFFAERPEGSVSTLKIQRTQQEDSAVYLCASSLEPGVTTEAFFGQGTRLTVV.

The chain links TRBV9 to TRBJ2-2; D is uncertain. Per germline, CDR1 SGDLS and CDR2 YYNGEE. CDR3 size: 17 residues. The V gene lost 0 bases and the J gene lost 0 bases, with 12 bases spanning the gap. CDR3 loop: CASSVVDNLPNTGELFF. CDR3 bases: TGTGCCAGCAGCGTAGTAGATAACCTACCGAACACCGGGGAGCTGTTTTTT.

V usage is TRBV12-5 and J usage is TRBJ2-1, with no clear D. V was shortened by 6 bases and J by 6 bases, with 15 bases between the two germline ends. The CDR3 covers 14 residues. CDR1 and CDR2 from the germline V gene are LGHNT and FRNRAP. Here the CDR3 reads CASGTGQPVNEQFF. For the CDR3, the DNA is TGTGCTAGTGGGACCGGGCAACCTGTCAATGAGCAGTTCTTC.